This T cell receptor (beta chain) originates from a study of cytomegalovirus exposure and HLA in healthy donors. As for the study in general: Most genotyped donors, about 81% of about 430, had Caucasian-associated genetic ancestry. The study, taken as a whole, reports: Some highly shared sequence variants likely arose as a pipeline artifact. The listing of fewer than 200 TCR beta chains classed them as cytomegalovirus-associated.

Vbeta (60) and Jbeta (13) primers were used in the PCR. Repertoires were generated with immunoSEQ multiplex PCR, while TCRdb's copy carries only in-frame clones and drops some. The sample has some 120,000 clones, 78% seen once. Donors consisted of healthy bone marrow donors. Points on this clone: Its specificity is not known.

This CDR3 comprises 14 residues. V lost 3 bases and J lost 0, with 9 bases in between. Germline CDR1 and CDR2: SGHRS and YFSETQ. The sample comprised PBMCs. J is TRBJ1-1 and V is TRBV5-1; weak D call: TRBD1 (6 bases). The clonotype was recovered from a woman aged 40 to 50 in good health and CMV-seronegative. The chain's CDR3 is CASSYRTVNTEAFF. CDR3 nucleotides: TGCGCCAGCAGCTACAGGACAGTGAACACTGAAGCTTTCTTT.